This T cell receptor (beta chain) was retrieved from a study of cytomegalovirus exposure and HLA in healthy donors. Repertoires were generated with immunoSEQ multiplex PCR, while TCRdb's copy carries only in-frame clones and drops some. The data show some 170,000 clones, around nine tenths seen once. V dropped 2 bases and J dropped 3; count of bases not matched to a gene: 9. The CDR3 runs 16 residues. The germline gives CDR1 LNHDA, CDR2 SQIVND (reference sequence). The rearrangement links TRBV19 to TRBJ2-7; TRBD1 agrees at 8 bases. This sequence was found in a woman in her twenties or thirties in good health and CMV-seronegative. Sample: PBMCs. Here the CDR3 reads CASSIYPDRVGYEQYF. In DNA, the CDR3 is TGTGCCAGTAGTATATACCCGGACAGGGTGGGCTACGAGCAGTACTTC.